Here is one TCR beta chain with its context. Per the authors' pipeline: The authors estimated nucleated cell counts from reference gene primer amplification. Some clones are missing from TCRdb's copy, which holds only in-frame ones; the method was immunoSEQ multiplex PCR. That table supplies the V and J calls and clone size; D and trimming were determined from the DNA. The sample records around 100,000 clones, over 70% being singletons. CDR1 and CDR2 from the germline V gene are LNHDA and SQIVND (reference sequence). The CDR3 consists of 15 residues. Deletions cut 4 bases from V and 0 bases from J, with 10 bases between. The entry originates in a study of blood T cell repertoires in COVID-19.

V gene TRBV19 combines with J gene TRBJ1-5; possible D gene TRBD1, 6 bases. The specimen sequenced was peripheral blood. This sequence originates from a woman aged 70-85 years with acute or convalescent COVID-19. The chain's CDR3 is CASSTGVHSNQPQHF. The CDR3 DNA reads TGTGCCAGTAGTACAGGGGTCCATAGCAATCAGCCCCAGCATTTT.